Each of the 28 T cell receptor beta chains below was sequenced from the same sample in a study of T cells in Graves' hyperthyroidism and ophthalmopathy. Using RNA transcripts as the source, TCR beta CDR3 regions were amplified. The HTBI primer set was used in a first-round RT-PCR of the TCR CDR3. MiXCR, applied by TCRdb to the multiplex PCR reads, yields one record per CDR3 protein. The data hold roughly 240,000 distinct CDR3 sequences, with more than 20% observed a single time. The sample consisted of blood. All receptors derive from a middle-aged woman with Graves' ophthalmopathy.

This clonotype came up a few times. Here the CDR3 DNA reads TGTGCCACCAGTCCGACAGGGGCTGGGGCCAACGTCCTGACTTTC. Amino acid sequence: CATSPTGAGANVLTF. This chain joins TRBV24-1 and TRBJ2-6; 8 positions match TRBD1. After removal of 6 bases from V and 2 bases from J, the junction contained 2 bases not matched to a gene. The germline gives CDR1 KGHDR, CDR2 SFDVKD. The CDR3 has 15 amino acids.

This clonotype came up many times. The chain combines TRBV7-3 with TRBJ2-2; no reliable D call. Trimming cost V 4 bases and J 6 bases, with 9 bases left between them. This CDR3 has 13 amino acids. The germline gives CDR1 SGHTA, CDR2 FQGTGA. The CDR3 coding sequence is TGTGCCAGCAGCTCGAGGACCCCCGGGGAGCTGTTTTTT. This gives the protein CASSSRTPGELFF.

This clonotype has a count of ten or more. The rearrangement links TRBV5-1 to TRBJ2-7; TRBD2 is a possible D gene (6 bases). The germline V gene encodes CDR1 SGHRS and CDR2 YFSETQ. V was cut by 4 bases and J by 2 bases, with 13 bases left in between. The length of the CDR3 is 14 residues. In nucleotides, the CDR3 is TGCGCCAGCAGCGCCGACGGGGGTCCCTACGAGCAGTACTTC. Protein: CASSADGGPYEQYF. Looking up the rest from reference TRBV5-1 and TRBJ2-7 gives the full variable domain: KAGVTQTPRYLIKTRGQQVTLSCSPISGHRSVSWYQQTPGQGLQFLFEYFSETQRNKGNFPGRFSGRQFSNSRSEMNVSTLELGDSALYLCASSADGGPYEQYFGPGTRLTVT.

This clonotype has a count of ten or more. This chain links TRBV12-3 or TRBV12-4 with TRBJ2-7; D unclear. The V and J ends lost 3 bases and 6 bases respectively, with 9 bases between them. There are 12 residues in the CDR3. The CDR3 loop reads CASSFFKSEQYF. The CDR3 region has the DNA TGTGCCAGCAGTTTTTTTAAGTCCGAGCAGTACTTC.

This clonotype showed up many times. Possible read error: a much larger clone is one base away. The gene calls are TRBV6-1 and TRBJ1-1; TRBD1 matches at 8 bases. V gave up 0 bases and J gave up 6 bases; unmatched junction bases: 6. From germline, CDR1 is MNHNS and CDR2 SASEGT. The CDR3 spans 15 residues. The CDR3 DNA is TGTGCCAGCAGTGAAGCGCTGGCAGGGGGCGCTGAAGCTTTCTTT. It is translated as CASSEALAGGAEAFF.

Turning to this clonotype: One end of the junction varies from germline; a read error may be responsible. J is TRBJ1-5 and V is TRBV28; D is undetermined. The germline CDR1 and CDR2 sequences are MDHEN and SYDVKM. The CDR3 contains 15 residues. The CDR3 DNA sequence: TGTGCCAGCAGGCCTGGGGTCCCTAGCAATCAGCCCCAGCTTTTT. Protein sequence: CASRPGVPSNQPQLF.

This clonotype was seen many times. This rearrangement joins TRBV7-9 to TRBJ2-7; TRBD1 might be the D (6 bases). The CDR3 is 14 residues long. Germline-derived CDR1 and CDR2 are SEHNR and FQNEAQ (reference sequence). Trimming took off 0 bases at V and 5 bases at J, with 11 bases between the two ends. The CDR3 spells CASSLAEQGHEQYF. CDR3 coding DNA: TGTGCCAGCAGCTTAGCCGAACAGGGCCACGAGCAGTACTTC.

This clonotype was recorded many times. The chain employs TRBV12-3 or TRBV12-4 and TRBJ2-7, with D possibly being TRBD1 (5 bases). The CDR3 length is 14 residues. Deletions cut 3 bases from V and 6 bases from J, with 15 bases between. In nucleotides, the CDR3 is TGTGCCAGCAGTTTGGGGCGATCGGGCACCGAGCAGTACTTC. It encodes CASSLGRSGTEQYF.

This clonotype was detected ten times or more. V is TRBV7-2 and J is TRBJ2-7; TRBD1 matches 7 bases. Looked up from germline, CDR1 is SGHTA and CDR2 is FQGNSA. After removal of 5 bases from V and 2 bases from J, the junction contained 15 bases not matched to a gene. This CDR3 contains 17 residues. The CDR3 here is CASSLSEGTALPYEQYF. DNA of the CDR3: TGTGCCAGCAGCCTATCGGAAGGGACAGCGCTACCCTACGAGCAGTACTTC.

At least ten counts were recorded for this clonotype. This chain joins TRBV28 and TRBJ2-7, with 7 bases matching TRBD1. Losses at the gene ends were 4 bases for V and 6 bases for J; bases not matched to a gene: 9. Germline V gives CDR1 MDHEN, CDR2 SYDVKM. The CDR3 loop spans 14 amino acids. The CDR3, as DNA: TGTGCCAGCAGTTCAACTCGACAGGGATCCGAGCAGTACTTC. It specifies CASSSTRQGSEQYF.

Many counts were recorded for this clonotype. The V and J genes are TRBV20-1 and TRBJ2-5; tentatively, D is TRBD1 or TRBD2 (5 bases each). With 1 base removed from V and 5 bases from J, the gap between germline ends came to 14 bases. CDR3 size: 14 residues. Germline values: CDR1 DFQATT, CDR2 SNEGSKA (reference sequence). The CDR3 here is CSARVRGWEETQYF. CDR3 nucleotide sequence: TGCAGTGCTAGAGTTAGGGGATGGGAGGAGACCCAGTACTTC.

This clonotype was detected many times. The DNA of the CDR3 is TGTGCCAGCAGTCCAAACAGCTATGGCTACACCTTC. It codes for CASSPNSYGYTF. J is TRBJ1-2 and V is TRBV12-3 or TRBV12-4; no clear D. The CDR3 length is 12 residues. The V gene lost 5 bases and the J gene lost 4 bases, with 8 bases spanning the gap.

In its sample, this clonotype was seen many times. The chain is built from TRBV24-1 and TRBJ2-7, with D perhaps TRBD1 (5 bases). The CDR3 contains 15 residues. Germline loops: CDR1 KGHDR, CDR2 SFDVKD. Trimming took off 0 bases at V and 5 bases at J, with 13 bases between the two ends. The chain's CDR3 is CATSDLAAGINEQYF. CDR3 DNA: TGTGCCACCAGTGATTTGGCGGCAGGGATAAACGAGCAGTACTTC.

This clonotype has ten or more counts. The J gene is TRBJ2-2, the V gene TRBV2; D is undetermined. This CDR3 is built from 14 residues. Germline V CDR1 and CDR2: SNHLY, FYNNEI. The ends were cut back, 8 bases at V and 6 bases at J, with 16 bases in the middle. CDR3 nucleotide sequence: TGTGCCAGCGGGTTTCTCGGTGGGCCCGGGGAGCTGTTTTTT. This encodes CASGFLGGPGELFF.

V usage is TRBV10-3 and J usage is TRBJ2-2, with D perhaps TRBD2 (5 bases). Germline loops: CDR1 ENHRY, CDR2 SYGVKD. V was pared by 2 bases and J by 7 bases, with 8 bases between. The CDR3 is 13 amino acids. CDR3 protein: CAISETRVGELFF. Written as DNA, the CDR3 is TGTGCCATCAGTGAGACGAGGGTCGGGGAGCTGTTTTTT.

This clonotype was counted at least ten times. This CDR3 is CSALGTGLNQPQHF. The CDR3 bases are TGCAGTGCTCTGGGGACAGGGCTGAATCAGCCCCAGCATTTT. This rearrangement joins TRBV20-1 to TRBJ1-5; TRBD1 matches at 9 bases. Germline CDR1 and CDR2: DFQATT and SNEGSKA (reference sequence). V shed 5 bases, J shed 4 bases, and the junction held 6 bases outside the gene matches. The CDR3 has 14 residues.

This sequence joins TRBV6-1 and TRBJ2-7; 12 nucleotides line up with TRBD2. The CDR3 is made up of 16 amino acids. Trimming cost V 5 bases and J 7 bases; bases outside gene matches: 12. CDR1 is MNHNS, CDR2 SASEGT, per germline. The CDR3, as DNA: TGTGCCAGCAGTCTTCGCCCCACTAGCGGGAGGAAAGAGCAGTACTTC. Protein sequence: CASSLRPTSGRKEQYF.

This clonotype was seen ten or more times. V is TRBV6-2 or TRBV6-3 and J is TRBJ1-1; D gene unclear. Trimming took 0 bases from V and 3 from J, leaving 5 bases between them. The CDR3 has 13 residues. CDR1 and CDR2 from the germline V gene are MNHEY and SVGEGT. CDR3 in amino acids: CASSYSSHTEAFF. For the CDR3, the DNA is TGTGCCAGCAGTTACTCGTCACACACTGAAGCTTTCTTT.

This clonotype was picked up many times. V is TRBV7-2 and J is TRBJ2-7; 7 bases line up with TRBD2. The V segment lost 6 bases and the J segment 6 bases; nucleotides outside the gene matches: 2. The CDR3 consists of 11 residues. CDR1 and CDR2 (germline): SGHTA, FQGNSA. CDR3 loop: CASRGGGEQYF. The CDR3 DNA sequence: TGTGCCAGCAGGGGGGGGGGCGAGCAGTACTTC.

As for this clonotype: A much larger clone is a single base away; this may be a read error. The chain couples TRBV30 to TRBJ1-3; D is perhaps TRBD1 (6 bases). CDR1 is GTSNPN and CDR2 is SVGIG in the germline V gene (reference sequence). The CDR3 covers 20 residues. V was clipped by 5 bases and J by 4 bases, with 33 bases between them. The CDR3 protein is CAWSHRGGTTLISVGNTIYF. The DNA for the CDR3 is TGTGCCTGGTCCCACCGCGGGGGCACAACTCTCATCTCTGTGGGAAACACCATATATTTT.

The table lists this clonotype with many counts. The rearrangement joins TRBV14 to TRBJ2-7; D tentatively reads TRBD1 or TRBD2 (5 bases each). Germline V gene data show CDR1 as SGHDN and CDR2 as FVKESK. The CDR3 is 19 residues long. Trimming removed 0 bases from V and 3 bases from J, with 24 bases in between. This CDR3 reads CASSQEIFIKGPKLYEQYF. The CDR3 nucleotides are TGTGCCAGCAGCCAAGAGATTTTTATTAAGGGACCGAAACTCTACGAGCAGTACTTC.

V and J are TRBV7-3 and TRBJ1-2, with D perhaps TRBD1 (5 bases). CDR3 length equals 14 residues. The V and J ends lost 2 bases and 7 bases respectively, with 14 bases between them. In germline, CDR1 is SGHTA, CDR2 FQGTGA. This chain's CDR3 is CASSLSGTPVGYTF. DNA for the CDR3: TGTGCCAGCAGCTTATCCGGGACTCCAGTTGGCTACACCTTC.

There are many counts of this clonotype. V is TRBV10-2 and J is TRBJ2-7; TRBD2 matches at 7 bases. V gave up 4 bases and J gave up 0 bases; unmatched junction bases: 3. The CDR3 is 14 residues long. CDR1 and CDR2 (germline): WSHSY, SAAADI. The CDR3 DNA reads TGCGCCAGCAGTGGGGGAGGGAGCTCCTACGAGCAGTACTTC. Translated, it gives CASSGGGSSYEQYF.

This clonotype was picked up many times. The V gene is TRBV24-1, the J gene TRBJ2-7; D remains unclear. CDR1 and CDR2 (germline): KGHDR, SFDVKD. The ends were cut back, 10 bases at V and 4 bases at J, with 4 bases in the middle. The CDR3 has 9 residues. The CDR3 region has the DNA TGTGCCACGAGATACGAGCAGTACTTC. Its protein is CATRYEQYF.

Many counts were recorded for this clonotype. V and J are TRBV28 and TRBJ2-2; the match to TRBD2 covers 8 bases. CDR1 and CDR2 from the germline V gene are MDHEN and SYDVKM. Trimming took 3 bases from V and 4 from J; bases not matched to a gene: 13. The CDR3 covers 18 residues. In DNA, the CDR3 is TGTGCCAGCAGTTTCCCCAGCGTAGGGACTAGTTTCACCGGGGAGCTGTTTTTT. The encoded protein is CASSFPSVGTSFTGELFF. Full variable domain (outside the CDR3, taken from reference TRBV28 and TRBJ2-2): DVKVTQSSRYLVKRTGEKVFLECVQDMDHENMFWYRQDPGLGLRLIYFSYDVKMKEKGDIPEGYSVSREKKERFSLILESASTNQTSMYLCASSFPSVGTSFTGELFFGEGSRLTVL.

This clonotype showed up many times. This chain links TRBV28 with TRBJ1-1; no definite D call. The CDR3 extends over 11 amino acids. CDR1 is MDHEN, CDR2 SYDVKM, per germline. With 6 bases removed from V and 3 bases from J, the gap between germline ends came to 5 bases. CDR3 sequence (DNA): TGTGCCAGCAGCCAATACACTGAAGCTTTCTTT. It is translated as CASSQYTEAFF.

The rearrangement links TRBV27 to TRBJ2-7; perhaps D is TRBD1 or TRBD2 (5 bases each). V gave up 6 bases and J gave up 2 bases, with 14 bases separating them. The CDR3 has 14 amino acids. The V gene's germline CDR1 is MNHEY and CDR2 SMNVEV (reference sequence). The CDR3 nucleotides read TGTGCCAGCAGCCCATACTTGGGGGCCTACGAGCAGTACTTC. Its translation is CASSPYLGAYEQYF.

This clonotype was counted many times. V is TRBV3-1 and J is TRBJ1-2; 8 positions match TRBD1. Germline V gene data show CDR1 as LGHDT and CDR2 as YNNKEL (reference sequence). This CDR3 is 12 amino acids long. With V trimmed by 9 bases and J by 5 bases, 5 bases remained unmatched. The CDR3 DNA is TGTGCCAGTGGACAGGGCAAGTATGGCTACACCTTC. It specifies CASGQGKYGYTF. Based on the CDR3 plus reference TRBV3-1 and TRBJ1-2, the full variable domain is DTAVSQTPKYLVTQMGNDKSIKCEQNLGHDTMYWYKQDSKKFLKIMFSYNNKELIINETVPNRFSPKSPDKAHLNLHINSLELGDSAVYFCASGQGKYGYTFGSGTRLTVV.